One and the same sample provided the 16 T cell receptor beta chains below, sequenced in a study of human T cells and chemical hapten exposure. As to time point: patch test 1, 2 weeks after DPC sensitization. Treatment reported: therapeutic diphenylcyclopropenone sensitization with weekly scalp DPC. TCRdb ran MiXCR on the RACE reads and lists one entry per CDR3 protein. This sample yields 90,000 to 120,000 distinct CDR3 sequences, of which approximately 10% are seen a single time; around 3.5% belongs to the top ten. The specimen was whole blood, collected in connection with sensitization to the hapten diphenylcyclopropenone (DPC). The receptors derive from a woman aged 40 to 49 with alopecia areata. Some clones in this sample may be carry-over from other donors' samples.

The J gene is TRBJ2-3, the V gene TRBV9; 9 bases match TRBD2. The CDR3 loop spans 18 amino acids. Germline values: CDR1 SGDLS, CDR2 YYNGEE. V was pared by 0 bases and J by 0 bases, with 8 bases of the junction left unmatched. CDR3 sequence (DNA): TGTGCCAGCAGCGTAGCTAGTGGGCTAGCGGGGAGCACAGATACGCAGTATTTT. Its translation: CASSVASGLAGSTDTQYF.

The table lists this clonotype with many counts. The rearrangement links TRBV5-1 to TRBJ2-5, with 9 bases fitting TRBD2. Germline V CDR1 and CDR2: SGHRS, YFSETQ. The CDR3 loop spans 16 amino acids. J was trimmed by 2 bases and V by 2 bases; bases with no gene match: 7. DNA of the CDR3: TGCGCCAGCAGCTTAGTCCCGGGACTAGCACAAGAGACCCAGTACTTC. This sequence encodes CASSLVPGLAQETQYF.

This clonotype was seen a few times. The chain combines TRBV3-1 with TRBJ2-3, with 10 bases that match TRBD2. This CDR3 is 16 amino acids long. Germline V lookup: CDR1 LGHDT, CDR2 YNNKEL (reference sequence). Unmatched junction bases numbered 10, after V lost 8 bases and J lost 2 bases. The CDR3 protein is CASGPWTSGYTDTQYF. In DNA form, the CDR3 reads TGTGCCAGCGGACCATGGACTAGCGGATACACAGATACGCAGTATTTT.

The sample holds many counts of this clonotype. This rearrangement joins TRBV9 to TRBJ1-4; D remains unclear. Germline lookup yields CDR1 SGDLS and CDR2 YYNGEE. The CDR3 covers 15 residues. V was cut by 4 bases and J by 2 bases, with 12 bases left in between. The CDR3 protein is CASSPELGTNEKLFF. Written as DNA, the CDR3 is TGTGCCAGCAGCCCGGAGCTCGGGACTAATGAAAAACTGTTTTTT.

Ten or more counts support this clonotype. The chain employs TRBV28 and TRBJ2-7; D might be TRBD1 or TRBD2, each matching 5 bases. Germline CDR1 MDHEN, CDR2 SYDVKM. The CDR3 has 14 amino acids. V dropped 1 base and J dropped 3 bases, with 10 bases sitting between them. Here the CDR3 reads CASSLYGGDYEQYF. CDR3 nucleotides: TGTGCCAGCAGTTTATATGGGGGAGACTACGAGCAGTACTTC.

As for this clonotype: Since a much larger clone is just one base distant, this may be a read error. The CDR3 does not end in the conserved phenylalanine or tryptophan, so this is likely a read error. The chain recombines TRBV7-6 with TRBJ1-1; no clear D. Trimming pared 6 bases from V and 6 bases from J, leaving 17 bases between. Germline CDR1 reads SGHVS; CDR2 reads FNYEAQ. CDR3 size: 14 residues. The CDR3 sequence: CASRAVYRSAEAFI. The CDR3 region has the DNA TGTGCCAGCAGAGCGGTCTACCGCTCAGCTGAAGCTTTCATT.

This clonotype was counted only a few times. The V gene is TRBV12-3 or TRBV12-4, the J gene TRBJ1-4; D remains ambiguous. V lost 3 bases to trimming and J lost 1 base, with 6 bases between them. The CDR3 extends over 14 amino acids. CDR3 sequence: CASSLRVTNEKLFF. The CDR3 bases are TGTGCCAGCAGTTTGAGGGTAACTAATGAAAAACTGTTTTTT.

The chain couples TRBV7-4 to TRBJ2-7, with D perhaps TRBD2 (5 bases). This CDR3 spans 14 amino acids. V lost 5 bases to trimming and J lost 3 bases, with 14 bases between them. The V gene's germline CDR1 is SGHVT and CDR2 SQSDAQ. DNA for the CDR3: TGTGCCAGCAGCCCCAGCCTGGACTTCTACGAGCAGTACTTC. As protein: CASSPSLDFYEQYF.

The sample holds a few counts of this clonotype. The chain carries TRBV6-2 or TRBV6-3 and TRBJ2-1; 13 nucleotides match TRBD2. The CDR3 extends over 17 amino acids. In germline, CDR1 is MNHEY, CDR2 SVGEGT. V was clipped by 0 bases and J by 4 bases; unmatched bases: 3. CDR3 sequence (DNA): TGTGCCAGCAGTTACTCGGGACTAGCGGGAATATACAATGAGCAGTTCTTC. Its translation: CASSYSGLAGIYNEQFF.

This clonotype was picked up many times. The J gene is TRBJ1-1, the V gene TRBV5-4; possibly TRBD1 for D (5 bases). CDR3 size: 14 residues. Germline lookup yields CDR1 SGHNT and CDR2 YYREEE (reference sequence). V was trimmed by 1 base and J by 4 bases, leaving 11 bases between them. The CDR3 region is CASSLQGVGTEAFF. The CDR3 DNA reads TGTGCCAGCAGCTTGCAGGGTGTGGGCACTGAAGCTTTCTTT. The full variable domain, rest sourced from reference TRBV5-4 and TRBJ1-1, is ETGVTQSPTHLIKTRGQQVTLRCSSQSGHNTVSWYQQALGQGPQFIFQYYREEENGRGNFPPRFSGLQFPNYSSELNVNALELDDSALYLCASSLQGVGTEAFFGQGTRLTVV.

This clonotype was seen repeatedly, ten times or more. The V and J genes are TRBV20-1 and TRBJ2-7, with D tentatively TRBD1 (5 bases). V lost 0 bases, J lost 5 bases, and 20 bases lay in between. CDR3 length: 16 amino acids. Per the germline V gene, CDR1 is DFQATT and CDR2 is SNEGSKA (reference sequence). The CDR3 protein is CSARDRSARVGDEQYF. In DNA, the CDR3 is TGCAGTGCTAGAGACCGATCGGCCAGGGTCGGCGACGAGCAGTACTTC.

This clonotype has only a few counts. The chain employs TRBV7-2 and TRBJ1-5; D might be TRBD1 (5 bases). The CDR3 length is 14 residues. The V and J ends lost 5 bases and 4 bases respectively, with 12 bases between them. CDR1 and CDR2 (germline): SGHTA, FQGNSA. The CDR3 DNA reads as TGTGCCAGCAGCCGGGACGGTGGTAATCAGCCCCAGCATTTT. Its protein product is CASSRDGGNQPQHF.

This clonotype was counted a few times. V usage is TRBV29-1 and J usage is TRBJ2-5; the D is unclear. Germline V gene data show CDR1 as SQVTM and CDR2 as ANQGSEA. Trimming left V 3 bases short and J 7 bases short, with 9 bases between. The CDR3 contains 11 residues. CDR3 sequence reads: CSVEVLGTQYF. The DNA for the CDR3 is TGCAGCGTTGAGGTACTCGGGACCCAGTACTTC.

In DNA, the CDR3 is TGTGCCAGCAGCGTTGGGGGTCCCTCCTACAATGAGCAGTTCTTC. Its protein is CASSVGGPSYNEQFF. The rearrangement uses TRBV5-4 and TRBJ2-1; tentatively, D is TRBD1 or TRBD2 (5 bases each). There are 15 residues in the CDR3. The V gene's germline CDR1 is SGHNT and CDR2 YYREEE (reference sequence). Between the trimmed V and J ends, which lost 4 bases and 0 bases, there was a span of 11 bases. The variable domain in full, with the rest retrieved from reference TRBV5-4 and TRBJ2-1, is ETGVTQSPTHLIKTRGQQVTLRCSSQSGHNTVSWYQQALGQGPQFIFQYYREEENGRGNFPPRFSGLQFPNYSSELNVNALELDDSALYLCASSVGGPSYNEQFFGPGTRLTVL.

The CDR3 loop is CASRRQGRGTDTQYF. In DNA, the CDR3 is TGTGCCAGCAGGCGACAGGGGCGAGGGACAGATACGCAGTATTTT. J is TRBJ2-3 and V is TRBV27; 8 nucleotides match TRBD1. Per germline, CDR1 MNHEY and CDR2 SMNVEV (reference sequence). This CDR3 has 15 residues. Trimming took 6 bases from V and 3 from J; bases not matched to a gene: 8.

This clonotype was recorded at least ten times. This chain joins TRBV28 and TRBJ1-5, with D maybe TRBD1 (6 bases). Between the trimmed V and J ends, which lost 2 bases and 1 base, there was a span of 9 bases. CDR1 is MDHEN and CDR2 is SYDVKM in the germline V gene. The CDR3 is made up of 15 amino acids. CDR3 nucleotides: TGTGCCAGCAGTTTAGTTGGGGGCAGCAATCAGCCCCAGCATTTT. It yields the protein CASSLVGGSNQPQHF.